Sequencing of this T cell receptor (beta chain) was carried out in a study of T-cell reconstitution after alpha-beta-depleted transplantation in children (dated by TCRdb to 2016 to 2018). For the wider study: Using TCR repertoire profiling, the study quantitatively followed how T-cell immune reconstitution unfolded in children after TCRalphabeta/CD19-depleted allogeneic hematopoietic cell transplantation.

CDR1 and CDR2, per the germline V gene (reference sequence), are DFQATT and SNEGSKA. The CDR3 spans 14 residues, from the cysteine through the phenylalanine. Of the read, only the CDR3 DNA is kept; its 42 bases are in frame from base 1. Trimming leaves V shorter by 4 bases and J shorter by 7 bases, with the junction holding 7 bases beyond the gene matches. This clonotype has only a few counts. Its antigen has not been determined. Per-base quality was not reported, and no clone a single base away is much larger than it. What this sample's treatment or condition label stands for: allogeneic hematopoietic cell transplantation with graft depleted of TCRalphabeta T cells and CD19 B cells. TCRalphabeta/CD19-depleted allogeneic hematopoietic cell grafts were given to the transplant recipients, all of whom were children. The library was obtained by PCR. The run used an Illumina HiSeq 2500. Molecular barcoding was employed in the preparation of TCR libraries, with unique molecular identifiers being used to normalize TCRbeta repertoire quantification. TCRdb reanalyzed the raw reads on its own, using fastp at Q25 for trimming and MiXCR for clone calling, and kept in-frame beta chains. Entries that share a CDR3 protein sequence are merged under the most common genes and DNA. For this sample the table gives approximately 250,000 distinct CDR3 sequences, of which about 25% were detected only once. Over 2.5% of the sample is held by the ten biggest clonotypes.

The study at large found these results: In some patients, the high TCRbeta diversity seen at day 60 was put down to recipient T cells and intrathymic progenitors that had survived conditioning. About two months after transplant, the apparently early recovery of alphabetaT-cell counts reportedly depended on just several hundred clones that had expanded rapidly and came from non-depleted graft cells. The frequencies of hyperexpanded clones fell over the following months, and after one year, T-cell counts and TCRbeta diversity were mostly attributed to newly produced T cells.

The sequence derives from a girl between 2 and 10 years old with Fanconi anemia, due to receive a stem cell transplant. The sequence is built from TRBV20-1 and TRBJ1-6, with 7 bases in between that match TRBD1. The source was PBMCs, collected before TCRalphabeta/CD19-depleted stem cell transplant. The CDR3 reads CSATMGQLNSPLHF. In nucleotides, the sequence is TGCAGTGCTACAATGGGACAGCTAAATTCACCCCTCCACTTT.